The 16 T cell receptor beta chains below all came from one sample that was sequenced in a study of cytomegalovirus exposure and HLA in healthy donors. The PCR contained 60 Vbeta and 13 Jbeta primers. Repertoires were generated with immunoSEQ multiplex PCR, while TCRdb's copy carries only in-frame clones and drops some. Counted here are some 180,000 clones, less than 90% occurring once; the ten biggest clones make up around 1.4%. Sequencing was performed on PBMCs. Receptors were obtained from a girl between 10 and 17 years old in good health and CMV-seropositive.

The V call is TRBV5-1, the J call TRBJ2-1; a weak D match, TRBD1 (5 bases). With 0 bases removed from V and 4 bases from J, the gap between germline ends came to 11 bases. Germline V lookup: CDR1 SGHRS, CDR2 YFSETQ. The CDR3 runs 15 residues. In nucleotides, the CDR3 is TGCGCCAGCAGCTTGGCCCCCAGGGATTACAATGAGCAGTTCTTC. Its translation: CASSLAPRDYNEQFF.

The chain joins TRBV5-1 to TRBJ1-1; D gene ambiguous. This CDR3 has 13 residues. Trimming stripped 5 bases from V and 4 bases from J, with 12 bases between. Germline V gene sequence: CDR1 SGHRS, CDR2 YFSETQ. The CDR3 reads CASRSQASTEAFF. DNA of the CDR3: TGCGCCAGCAGGTCTCAGGCGTCCACTGAAGCTTTCTTT.

This chain connects TRBV25-1 to TRBJ2-1, with 7 bases matching TRBD2. Unmatched junction bases numbered 4, after V lost 2 bases and J lost 0 bases. This CDR3 has 16 amino acids. CDR1 and CDR2 (germline): MGHDK, SYGVNS. CDR3 in DNA: TGTGCCAGCAGTGAAGAGGGCGGGAGCTCCTACAATGAGCAGTTCTTC. Its protein is CASSEEGGSSYNEQFF.

J is TRBJ2-7 and V is TRBV10-3; 14 bases map to TRBD2. Trimming removed 6 bases from V and 0 bases from J; junction bases left unmatched: 1. The CDR3 consists of 15 residues. In germline, CDR1 is ENHRY, CDR2 SYGVKD. CDR3: CAIRGTSGSSYEQYF. The CDR3 bases are TGTGCCATCAGGGGGACTAGCGGGAGCTCCTACGAGCAGTACTTC.

This chain joins TRBV6-5 and TRBJ2-3, with 8 nucleotides matching TRBD1. V gave up 6 bases and J gave up 3 bases; unmatched junction bases: 2. Germline CDR1 reads MNHEY; CDR2 reads SVGAGI. CDR3 length: 13 residues. The CDR3 reads CASSRQGTDTQYF. In DNA form, the CDR3 reads TGTGCCAGCAGCAGACAGGGGACAGATACGCAGTATTTT.

The rearrangement uses TRBV29-1 and TRBJ1-2; unclear D gene. Trimming took 4 bases from V and 2 from J, leaving 11 bases between them. The germline V gene encodes CDR1 SQVTM and CDR2 ANQGSEA. The CDR3 totals 13 residues. CDR3 bases: TGCAGCGTTGCGGTGGAGAGGAACTATGGCTACACCTTC. It yields the protein CSVAVERNYGYTF.

This chain connects TRBV7-2 to TRBJ2-1; TRBD2 matches 7 bases. V lost 5 bases and J lost 7; bases outside the gene matches: 11. This CDR3 is 15 amino acids long. Germline CDR1 and CDR2: SGHTA and FQGNSA. In DNA form, the CDR3 reads TGTGCCAGCAGCAAGGGGCTAGCGGATAGAAATGAGCAGTTCTTC. This gives the protein CASSKGLADRNEQFF.

This chain joins TRBV6-1 and TRBJ2-2; 11 nucleotides match TRBD1. CDR3 size: 15 residues. Germline V gene sequence: CDR1 MNHNS, CDR2 SASEGT. J lost 3 bases, V lost 6 bases, and 3 bases had no gene match. DNA of the CDR3: TGTGCCAGCAGGGGGGGACAGGGGGACACCGGGGAGCTGTTTTTT. The encoded protein is CASRGGQGDTGELFF.

The V gene is TRBV6-1, the J gene TRBJ2-3; D gene ambiguous. The V and J ends lost 5 bases and 1 base respectively, with 7 bases between them. CDR1 and CDR2 from the germline V gene are MNHNS and SASEGT. The CDR3 is 13 residues long. CDR3 sequence reads: CASSPMGTDTQYF. CDR3 bases: TGTGCCAGCAGTCCTATGGGCACAGATACGCAGTATTTT.

The gene calls are TRBV15 and TRBJ2-1; 10 nucleotides match TRBD2. Germline loops: CDR1 LNHNV, CDR2 YYDKDF (reference sequence). With 1 base clipped from V and 10 bases from J, the junction kept 7 bases outside the gene matches. CDR3 length: 15 residues. The CDR3 here is CATSRVELAGKEQFF. Here the CDR3 DNA reads TGTGCCACCAGCAGAGTTGAACTAGCGGGAAAAGAGCAGTTCTTC.

V and J are TRBV7-6 and TRBJ2-3; 11 bases line up with TRBD1. This CDR3 spans 17 amino acids. Germline loops: CDR1 SGHVS, CDR2 FNYEAQ. The junction had 11 bases not matched to a gene; V was cut back by 5 bases and J by 4 bases. The CDR3 DNA reads as TGTGCCAGCAGCCCAATCCGGACAGGGGGCATCGCAGATACGCAGTATTTT. Its protein is CASSPIRTGGIADTQYF.

This sequence joins TRBV19 and TRBJ1-1, with 8 bases lining up with TRBD1. Germline V gene sequence: CDR1 LNHDA, CDR2 SQIVND (reference sequence). The V segment lost 9 bases and the J segment 3 bases; nucleotides outside the gene matches: 12. The CDR3 runs to 15 residues. DNA of the CDR3: TGTGCCAGCCGTCGGGACAGGTGGGTGTACACTGAAGCTTTCTTT. Residues: CASRRDRWVYTEAFF.

This sequence joins TRBV6-1 and TRBJ2-5; no clear D. The DNA end favors TRBJ2-7, so the J call may be wrong. The length of the CDR3 is 12 residues. Germline CDR1 and CDR2: MNHNS and SASEGT. The chain's CDR3 is CASTPSSYEQYF. The CDR3 DNA is TGTGCCAGCACCCCGAGCTCCTACGAGCAGTACTTC.

J is TRBJ2-7 and V is TRBV6-5; 7 bases map to TRBD2. This CDR3 comprises 14 residues. CDR1 and CDR2 (germline): MNHEY, SVGAGI. V trimming: 5 bases; J trimming: 5 bases; junction bases outside the gene matches: 9. CDR3: CASSPEGRANEQYF. CDR3 in DNA: TGTGCCAGCAGTCCTGAGGGGAGGGCCAACGAGCAGTACTTC.

The DNA of the CDR3 is TGTGCCAGCAGCGTAATACAGGGTTACACAGATACGCAGTATTTT. Translation: CASSVIQGYTDTQYF. The chain combines TRBV9 with TRBJ2-3, with D perhaps TRBD1 (6 bases). The V and J ends lost 1 base and 2 bases respectively, with 11 bases between them. The germline V gene encodes CDR1 SGDLS and CDR2 YYNGEE. The CDR3 runs to 15 residues.

The V gene is TRBV19, the J gene TRBJ2-7, with D possibly TRBD1 on 5 matching bases. CDR3 size: 14 residues. The V end lost 5 bases, the J end lost 7 bases, and 18 bases lay between the germline ends. Germline loops: CDR1 LNHDA, CDR2 SQIVND (reference sequence). In nucleotides, the CDR3 is TGTGCCAGTAGTCCCAGGGCCCTCCCGTGGGAGCAGTACTTC. Translation gives CASSPRALPWEQYF.